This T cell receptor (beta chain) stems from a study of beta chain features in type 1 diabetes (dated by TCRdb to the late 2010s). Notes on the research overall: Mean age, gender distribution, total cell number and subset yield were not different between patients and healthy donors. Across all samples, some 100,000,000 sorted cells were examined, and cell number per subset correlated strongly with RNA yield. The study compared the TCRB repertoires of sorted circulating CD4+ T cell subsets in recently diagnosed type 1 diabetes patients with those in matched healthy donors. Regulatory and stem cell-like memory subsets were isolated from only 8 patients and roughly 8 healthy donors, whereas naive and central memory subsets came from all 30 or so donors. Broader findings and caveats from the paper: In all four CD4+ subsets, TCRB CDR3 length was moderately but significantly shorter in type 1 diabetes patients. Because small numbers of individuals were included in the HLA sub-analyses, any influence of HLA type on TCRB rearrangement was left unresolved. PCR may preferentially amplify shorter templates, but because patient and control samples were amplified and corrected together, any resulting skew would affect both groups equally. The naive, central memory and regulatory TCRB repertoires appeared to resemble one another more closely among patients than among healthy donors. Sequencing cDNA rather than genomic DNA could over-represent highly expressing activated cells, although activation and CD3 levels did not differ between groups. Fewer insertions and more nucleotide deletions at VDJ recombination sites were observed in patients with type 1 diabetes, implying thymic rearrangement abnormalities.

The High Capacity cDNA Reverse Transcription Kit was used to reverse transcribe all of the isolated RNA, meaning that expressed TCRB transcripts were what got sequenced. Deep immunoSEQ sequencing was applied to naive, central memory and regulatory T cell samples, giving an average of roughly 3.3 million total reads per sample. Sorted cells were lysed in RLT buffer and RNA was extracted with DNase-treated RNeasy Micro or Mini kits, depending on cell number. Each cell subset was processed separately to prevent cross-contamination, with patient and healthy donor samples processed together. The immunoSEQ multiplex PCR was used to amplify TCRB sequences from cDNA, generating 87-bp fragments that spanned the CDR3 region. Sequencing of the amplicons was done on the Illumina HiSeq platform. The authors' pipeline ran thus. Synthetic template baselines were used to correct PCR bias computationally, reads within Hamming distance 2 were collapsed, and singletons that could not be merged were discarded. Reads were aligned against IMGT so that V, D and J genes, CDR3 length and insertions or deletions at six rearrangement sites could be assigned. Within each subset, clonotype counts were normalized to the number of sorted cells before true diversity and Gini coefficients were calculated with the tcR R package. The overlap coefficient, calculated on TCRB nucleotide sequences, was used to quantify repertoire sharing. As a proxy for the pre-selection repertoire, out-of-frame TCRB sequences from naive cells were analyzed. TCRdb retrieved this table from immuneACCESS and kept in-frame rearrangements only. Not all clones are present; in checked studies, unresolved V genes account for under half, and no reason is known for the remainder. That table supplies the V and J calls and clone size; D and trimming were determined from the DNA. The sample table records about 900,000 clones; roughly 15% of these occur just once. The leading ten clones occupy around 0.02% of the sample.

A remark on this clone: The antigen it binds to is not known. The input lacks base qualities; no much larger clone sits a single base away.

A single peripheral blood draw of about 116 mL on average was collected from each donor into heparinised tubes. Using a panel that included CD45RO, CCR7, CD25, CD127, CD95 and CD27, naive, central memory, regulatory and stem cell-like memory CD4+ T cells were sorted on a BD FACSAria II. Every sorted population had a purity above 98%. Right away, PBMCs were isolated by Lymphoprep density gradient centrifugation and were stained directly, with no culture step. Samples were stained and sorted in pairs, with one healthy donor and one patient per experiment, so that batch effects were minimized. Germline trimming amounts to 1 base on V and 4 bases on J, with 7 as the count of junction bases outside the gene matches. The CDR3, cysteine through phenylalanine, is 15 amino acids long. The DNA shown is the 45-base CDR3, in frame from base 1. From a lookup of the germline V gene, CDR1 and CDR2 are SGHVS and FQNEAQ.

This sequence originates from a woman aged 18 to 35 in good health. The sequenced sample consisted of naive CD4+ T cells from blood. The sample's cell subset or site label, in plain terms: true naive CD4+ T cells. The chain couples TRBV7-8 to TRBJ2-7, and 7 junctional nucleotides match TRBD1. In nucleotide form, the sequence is TGTGCCAGCAGCTTAGTGTTGGAGACAGGGTACGAGCAGTACTTC. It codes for CASSLVLETGYEQYF.